This T cell receptor beta chain was retrieved from a study of T cells in Graves' hyperthyroidism and ophthalmopathy. The CDR3 is made up of 15 amino acids. The V gene's germline CDR1 is MDHEN and CDR2 SYDVKM. V dropped 6 bases and J dropped 6; count of bases not matched to a gene: 8. Hyperthyroidism of Graves' type that showed no ophthalmopathy progression within 18 months was stable. Exclusion criteria comprised uncontrolled infection, other autoimmune disease, pregnancy or lactation. Study observations and caveats: The majority of expanded thyroid clonotypes above 0.001 also appeared in blood.

Comment on this clonotype: Its target is not known.

Amplification of TCR beta CDR3 regions used RNA as the template. The HTBI set primed first-round TCR CDR3 RT-PCR. TCRdb reprocessed the multiplex PCR reads via MiXCR and lists one record per CDR3 protein. Among approximately 590,000 distinct CDR3 sequences listed, 15% to 18% were seen once. V gene TRBV28 combines with J gene TRBJ1-4; 9 positions match TRBD1. The sequence was obtained from a woman aged 25 to 39 with Graves' hyperthyroidism. Specimen: blood. The CDR3 sequence: CASSLQGAGDEKLFF. The CDR3 region has the DNA TGTGCCAGCAGCCTACAGGGGGCGGGGGATGAAAAACTGTTTTTT.